Listed below are T cell receptor beta chains from one sample, sequenced in a study of cytomegalovirus exposure and HLA in healthy donors. Sequencing used immunoSEQ multiplex PCR; TCRdb keeps in-frame clones, though not all of them. The sample yields hundreds of thousands of clones, 75% seen once. Sequencing was carried out using PBMCs. Receptors were obtained from a woman in her 30s in good health and CMV-seronegative. Each CDR3 is given with its conserved first and last residue. Each record gives: V gene, D gene, clone size, J gene, CDR3 protein, CDR3 DNA. The D gene is left open where the match is weak. The size entry is marked missing in some rows and otherwise reads once, few, many or a size class.

v_gene: TRBV27
d_gene: TRBD2
abundance: few
j_gene: TRBJ2-1
CDR3aa: CASSFGGSSYNEQFF
CDR3nt: TGTGCCAGCAGTTTTGGCGGGAGCTCCTACAATGAGCAGTTCTTC

v_gene: TRBV7-9
d_gene: NA
abundance: NA
j_gene: TRBJ2-3
CDR3aa: CASSHATVLRTDTQYF
CDR3nt: TGTGCCAGCAGCCATGCGACAGTTCTACGCACAGATACGCAGTATTTT

v_gene: TRBV9
d_gene: TRBD2
abundance: NA
j_gene: TRBJ2-3
CDR3aa: CASSVTSGATDTQYF
CDR3nt: TGTGCCAGCAGCGTAACTAGCGGAGCGACAGATACGCAGTATTTT

v_gene: TRBV11-2
d_gene: TRBD2
abundance: few
j_gene: TRBJ2-1
CDR3aa: CASSLGSGSLIYEQFF
CDR3nt: TGTGCCAGCAGCTTAGGTAGCGGGAGTCTTATTTATGAGCAGTTCTTC

v_gene: TRBV6-5
d_gene: NA
abundance: NA
j_gene: TRBJ2-2
CDR3aa: CASSLLNSPGELFF
CDR3nt: TGTGCCAGCAGCCTCCTTAACAGCCCCGGGGAGCTGTTTTTT

v_gene: TRBV10-3
d_gene: NA
abundance: NA
j_gene: TRBJ2-7
CDR3aa: CATAGTHYEQYF
CDR3nt: TGTGCCACCGCAGGGACACACTACGAGCAGTACTTC

v_gene: TRBV5-1
d_gene: NA
abundance: NA
j_gene: TRBJ2-7
CDR3aa: CASSFSGAPLYEQYF
CDR3nt: TGCGCCAGCAGCTTTAGCGGTGCCCCCCTCTACGAGCAGTACTTC

v_gene: TRBV5-6
d_gene: NA
abundance: NA
j_gene: TRBJ2-4
CDR3aa: CASSPPGVAAKNIQYF
CDR3nt: TGTGCCAGCAGCCCCCCGGGAGTCGCGGCCAAAAACATTCAGTACTTC

v_gene: TRBV6-1
d_gene: NA
abundance: NA
j_gene: TRBJ2-7
CDR3aa: CASSSQRVGSYEQYF
CDR3nt: TGTGCCAGCAGCTCACAGAGAGTAGGCTCCTACGAGCAGTACTTC

v_gene: TRBV4-1
d_gene: TRBD1
abundance: NA
j_gene: TRBJ1-1
CDR3aa: CASSLGGTGSTEAFF
CDR3nt: TGCGCCAGCAGCCTAGGGGGGACAGGTAGCACTGAAGCTTTCTTT

v_gene: TRBV5-6
d_gene: TRBD2
abundance: NA
j_gene: TRBJ2-3
CDR3aa: CASSYSPRLAGMGDTQYF
CDR3nt: TGTGCCAGCAGCTACTCCCCCAGACTAGCGGGGATGGGGGATACGCAGTATTTT

v_gene: TRBV6-6
d_gene: TRBD2
abundance: once
j_gene: TRBJ2-1
CDR3aa: CASSYGLAFDEQFF
CDR3nt: TGTGCCAGCAGTTACGGACTAGCTTTTGATGAGCAGTTCTTC

v_gene: TRBV6-1
d_gene: TRBD2
abundance: NA
j_gene: TRBJ2-7
CDR3aa: CASRPGGAYEQYF
CDR3nt: TGTGCCAGCAGGCCCGGGGGGGCCTACGAGCAGTACTTC

v_gene: TRBV19
d_gene: NA
abundance: few
j_gene: TRBJ1-6
CDR3aa: CASSNIVRTAHSPLHF
CDR3nt: TGTGCCAGTAGTAACATTGTAAGGACAGCTCATTCACCCCTCCACTTT

v_gene: TRBV30
d_gene: NA
abundance: NA
j_gene: TRBJ1-5
CDR3aa: CAWSVRSGAWQPQHF
CDR3nt: TGTGCCTGGAGTGTACGGTCTGGGGCCTGGCAGCCCCAGCATTTT

v_gene: TRBV5-1
d_gene: TRBD2
abundance: NA
j_gene: TRBJ2-5
CDR3aa: CASSLVGLAGDHQETQYF
CDR3nt: TGCGCCAGCAGCTTGGTGGGACTAGCGGGGGATCATCAAGAGACCCAGTACTTC

v_gene: TRBV7-6
d_gene: NA
abundance: NA
j_gene: TRBJ1-5
CDR3aa: CASSPYAGFDQPQHF
CDR3nt: TGTGCCAGCAGCCCTTACGCAGGGTTTGATCAGCCCCAGCATTTT

v_gene: TRBV7-3
d_gene: NA
abundance: NA
j_gene: TRBJ1-5
CDR3aa: CASSPSGGNQPQHF
CDR3nt: TGTGCCAGCAGCCCCTCAGGGGGCAATCAGCCCCAGCATTTT

v_gene: TRBV19
d_gene: NA
abundance: once
j_gene: TRBJ1-1
CDR3aa: CASQVDGNTEAFF
CDR3nt: TGTGCCAGTCAGGTAGACGGGAACACTGAAGCTTTCTTT

v_gene: TRBV6-1
d_gene: NA
abundance: few
j_gene: TRBJ2-1
CDR3aa: CASSENRGYNEQFF
CDR3nt: TGTGCCAGCAGTGAAAATAGGGGCTACAATGAGCAGTTCTTC

v_gene: TRBV19
d_gene: TRBD2
abundance: NA
j_gene: TRBJ2-1
CDR3aa: CATSSGRAGEQFF
CDR3nt: TGTGCCACTTCTAGCGGGAGGGCCGGTGAGCAGTTCTTC

v_gene: TRBV6-1
d_gene: TRBD2
abundance: NA
j_gene: TRBJ2-2
CDR3aa: CASTTSGTGELFF
CDR3nt: TGTGCCAGCACTACTAGCGGCACCGGGGAGCTGTTTTTT

v_gene: TRBV19
d_gene: TRBD2
abundance: NA
j_gene: TRBJ2-4
CDR3aa: CASSIRRNRALSGGKNIQYF
CDR3nt: TGTGCCAGTAGTATAAGAAGGAACAGGGCTCTTAGCGGGGGGAAAAACATTCAGTACTTC

v_gene: TRBV10-2
d_gene: TRBD1
abundance: few
j_gene: TRBJ2-7
CDR3aa: CASRGDRASYEQYF
CDR3nt: TGCGCCAGCAGAGGGGACAGGGCCTCCTACGAGCAGTACTTC

v_gene: TRBV21-1
d_gene: NA
abundance: NA
j_gene: TRBJ1-5
CDR3aa: CASSVQVNSNQPQHF
CDR3nt: TGTGCCAGCAGCGTACAGGTTAATAGCAATCAGCCCCAGCATTTT

v_gene: TRBV4-1
d_gene: TRBD1
abundance: NA
j_gene: TRBJ1-3
CDR3aa: CASSQANRGGNTIYF
CDR3nt: TGCGCCAGCAGCCAAGCAAACAGGGGCGGCAACACCATATATTTT

v_gene: TRBV18
d_gene: TRBD1
abundance: NA
j_gene: TRBJ1-1
CDR3aa: CASSRGTVSGSTEAFF
CDR3nt: TGTGCCAGCTCTCGAGGGACAGTAAGCGGAAGCACTGAAGCTTTCTTT

v_gene: TRBV2
d_gene: NA
abundance: NA
j_gene: TRBJ2-2
CDR3aa: CASRQGNTGELFF
CDR3nt: TGTGCCAGCAGACAGGGGAACACCGGGGAGCTGTTTTTT

v_gene: TRBV2
d_gene: NA
abundance: few
j_gene: TRBJ1-5
CDR3aa: CASSDRLSNQPQHF
CDR3nt: TGTGCCAGCAGTGACAGGCTTAGCAATCAGCCCCAGCATTTT

v_gene: TRBV9
d_gene: TRBD1
abundance: NA
j_gene: TRBJ2-7
CDR3aa: CASSTLHGQGAEQYF
CDR3nt: TGTGCCAGCAGTACTTTACACGGGCAGGGGGCCGAGCAGTACTTC

v_gene: TRBV10-1
d_gene: TRBD1
abundance: NA
j_gene: TRBJ1-3
CDR3aa: CASSVGTGLFSGNTIYF
CDR3nt: TGCGCCAGCAGTGTCGGGACAGGCCTTTTCTCTGGAAACACCATATATTTT

v_gene: TRBV5-6
d_gene: NA
abundance: NA
j_gene: TRBJ1-1
CDR3aa: CASSLGSATEAFF
CDR3nt: TGTGCCAGCAGCTTGGGCAGTGCCACTGAAGCTTTCTTT

v_gene: TRBV18
d_gene: TRBD1
abundance: NA
j_gene: TRBJ1-1
CDR3aa: CASSPRTGGTSTEAFF
CDR3nt: TGTGCCAGCTCACCGAGGACAGGGGGCACGAGCACTGAAGCTTTCTTT

v_gene: TRBV7-9
d_gene: TRBD2
abundance: NA
j_gene: TRBJ2-1
CDR3aa: CASSPGTSGGYEQFF
CDR3nt: TGTGCCAGCAGCCCAGGGACTAGCGGGGGCTATGAGCAGTTCTTC

v_gene: TRBV5-1
d_gene: TRBD1
abundance: few
j_gene: TRBJ2-7
CDR3aa: CASSPGTGKNEQYF
CDR3nt: TGCGCCAGCAGCCCCGGGACAGGGAAGAACGAGCAGTACTTC

v_gene: TRBV29-1
d_gene: NA
abundance: once
j_gene: TRBJ2-3
CDR3aa: CSVEGLQADTQYF
CDR3nt: TGCAGCGTTGAAGGGCTACAGGCGGATACGCAGTATTTT

v_gene: TRBV7-6
d_gene: TRBD2
abundance: NA
j_gene: TRBJ2-7
CDR3aa: CASSSGTSGGYEQYF
CDR3nt: TGTGCCAGCAGCTCAGGGACTAGCGGGGGCTACGAGCAGTACTTC

v_gene: TRBV13
d_gene: TRBD1
abundance: few
j_gene: TRBJ2-7
CDR3aa: CASSLGWDRQYEQYF
CDR3nt: TGTGCCAGCAGCTTAGGGTGGGACAGGCAATACGAGCAGTACTTC

v_gene: TRBV5-1
d_gene: NA
abundance: NA
j_gene: TRBJ1-1
CDR3aa: CASSLGGRDTEAFF
CDR3nt: TGCGCCAGCAGCTTGGGGGGCAGGGACACTGAAGCTTTCTTT

v_gene: TRBV2
d_gene: NA
abundance: once
j_gene: TRBJ1-2
CDR3aa: CASSAFREAGYTF
CDR3nt: TGTGCCAGCAGTGCCTTCAGGGAGGCTGGCTACACCTTC

v_gene: TRBV30
d_gene: TRBD2
abundance: NA
j_gene: TRBJ2-3
CDR3aa: CAWRPSGRADTQYF
CDR3nt: TGTGCCTGGAGGCCTAGCGGGAGAGCCGATACGCAGTATTTT

v_gene: TRBV7-6
d_gene: TRBD2
abundance: NA
j_gene: TRBJ2-1
CDR3aa: CASSLAPPWTSGRYEQFF
CDR3nt: TGTGCCAGCAGCTTAGCCCCTCCGTGGACTAGCGGGAGATATGAGCAGTTCTTC

v_gene: TRBV30
d_gene: NA
abundance: NA
j_gene: TRBJ2-7
CDR3aa: CAWSVRLADSYEQYF
CDR3nt: TGTGCCTGGAGTGTAAGGCTAGCTGATTCCTACGAGCAGTACTTC

v_gene: TRBV2
d_gene: NA
abundance: once
j_gene: TRBJ1-2
CDR3aa: CASSVRGPYGYTF
CDR3nt: TGTGCCAGCAGTGTCAGGGGACCCTATGGCTACACCTTC

v_gene: TRBV6-1
d_gene: TRBD1
abundance: few
j_gene: TRBJ2-1
CDR3aa: CASSRGQGDHNEQFF
CDR3nt: TGTGCCAGCAGTCGCGGACAGGGGGACCACAATGAGCAGTTCTTC

v_gene: TRBV6-5
d_gene: TRBD1
abundance: NA
j_gene: TRBJ1-1
CDR3aa: CASWGQGVNTEAFF
CDR3nt: TGTGCCAGCTGGGGGCAGGGGGTGAACACTGAAGCTTTCTTT

v_gene: TRBV15
d_gene: TRBD1
abundance: NA
j_gene: TRBJ1-5
CDR3aa: CATSEDREDQPQHF
CDR3nt: TGTGCCACCAGCGAGGACAGGGAGGATCAGCCCCAGCATTTT

v_gene: TRBV19
d_gene: TRBD1
abundance: NA
j_gene: TRBJ1-5
CDR3aa: CASVPRGRGSNQPQHF
CDR3nt: TGTGCCAGCGTTCCGAGGGGGCGTGGGAGCAATCAGCCCCAGCATTTT

v_gene: TRBV25-1
d_gene: NA
abundance: NA
j_gene: TRBJ2-7
CDR3aa: CASSEPSPGRQDEQYF
CDR3nt: TGTGCCAGCAGTGAACCCTCCCCAGGGAGGCAAGACGAGCAGTACTTC

v_gene: TRBV29-1
d_gene: NA
abundance: NA
j_gene: TRBJ2-7
CDR3aa: CSVYTGNFYEQYF
CDR3nt: TGCAGCGTTTATACAGGTAATTTCTACGAGCAGTACTTC

v_gene: TRBV7-9
d_gene: NA
abundance: NA
j_gene: TRBJ1-5
CDR3aa: CSSSLYNQPQHF
CDR3nt: TGTTCCAGCAGCCTTTACAATCAGCCCCAGCATTTT

v_gene: TRBV5-8
d_gene: NA
abundance: NA
j_gene: TRBJ1-1
CDR3aa: CASSLRGTEAFF
CDR3nt: TGTGCCAGCAGCTTACGGGGGACTGAAGCTTTCTTT

v_gene: TRBV5-1
d_gene: NA
abundance: NA
j_gene: TRBJ2-1
CDR3aa: CASSLGLGDYNEQFF
CDR3nt: TGCGCCAGCAGTCTGGGGCTAGGGGACTACAATGAGCAGTTCTTC

v_gene: TRBV20-1
d_gene: NA
abundance: once
j_gene: TRBJ2-3
CDR3aa: CSATHATQYF
CDR3nt: TGCAGTGCTACTCATGCGACGCAGTATTTT

v_gene: TRBV11-3
d_gene: TRBD1
abundance: NA
j_gene: TRBJ1-4
CDR3aa: CASSVTGLNEKLFF
CDR3nt: TGTGCCAGCAGTGTGACAGGGCTTAATGAAAAACTGTTTTTT

v_gene: TRBV29-1
d_gene: NA
abundance: NA
j_gene: TRBJ2-7
CDR3aa: CSVGEASYEQYF
CDR3nt: TGCAGCGTTGGTGAAGCCTCCTACGAGCAGTACTTC

v_gene: TRBV6-6
d_gene: NA
abundance: few
j_gene: TRBJ2-7
CDR3aa: CASSYSPGNYEQYF
CDR3nt: TGTGCCAGCAGTTACTCTCCAGGGAACTACGAGCAGTACTTC

v_gene: TRBV10-3
d_gene: TRBD2
abundance: NA
j_gene: TRBJ2-1
CDR3aa: CAISESSGTYNEQFF
CDR3nt: TGTGCCATCAGTGAATCTAGCGGGACGTACAATGAGCAGTTCTTC

v_gene: TRBV7-2
d_gene: TRBD2
abundance: NA
j_gene: TRBJ2-5
CDR3aa: CASSPQRPGAGGVTQYF
CDR3nt: TGTGCCAGCAGCCCTCAAAGGCCGGGGGCGGGAGGCGTGACCCAGTACTTC

v_gene: TRBV7-3
d_gene: TRBD1
abundance: NA
j_gene: TRBJ1-5
CDR3aa: CASSLGQGGYSNQPQHF
CDR3nt: TGTGCCAGCAGCCTGGGACAGGGTGGTTATAGCAATCAGCCCCAGCATTTT